This entry lists 19 T cell receptor beta chains sequenced from one sample in a study of T-cell reconstitution after alpha-beta-depleted transplantation in children. Preparation of the TCRbeta library involved a method that used unique molecular identifiers. TCRdb re-called the PCR reads with MiXCR, one entry per CDR3 protein. The data contain hundreds of thousands of distinct CDR3 sequences, roughly 9.5% of them seen just once; the ten biggest clones take up around 10%. Sequenced here: PBMCs from the stem cell graft donor, sampled from the stem cell graft. The receptors were sampled from a human donor who donated a stem cell graft to a child with SCID.

This clonotype was observed at least ten times. The rearrangement links TRBV6-1 to TRBJ1-3; TRBD1 is a possible D gene (5 bases). V shed 5 bases and J shed 4 bases, with 12 bases lying between them. CDR1 and CDR2 from the germline V gene are MNHNS and SASEGT. The CDR3 loop spans 14 amino acids. CDR3 sequence: CASSPAGSGNTIYF. The CDR3 DNA reads TGTGCCAGCAGTCCGGCAGGGAGCGGAAACACCATATATTTT.

This clonotype was detected ten times or more. V usage is TRBV5-1 and J usage is TRBJ2-5, with D unclear. Germline V gene sequence: CDR1 SGHRS, CDR2 YFSETQ. Trimming took off 4 bases at V and 3 bases at J, with 10 bases between the two ends. The CDR3 spans 13 residues. The CDR3: CASSPIGKETQYF. The CDR3, as DNA: TGCGCCAGCAGCCCAATAGGAAAAGAGACCCAGTACTTC. Looking up the rest from reference TRBV5-1 and TRBJ2-5 gives the full variable domain: KAGVTQTPRYLIKTRGQQVTLSCSPISGHRSVSWYQQTPGQGLQFLFEYFSETQRNKGNFPGRFSGRQFSNSRSEMNVSTLELGDSALYLCASSPIGKETQYFGPGTRLLVL.

This chain joins TRBV6-2 or TRBV6-3 and TRBJ2-1; no clear D gene. Germline V CDR1 and CDR2: MNHEY, SVGEGT. CDR3 length: 14 amino acids. V was shortened by 2 bases and J by 8 bases, with 13 bases between the two germline ends. In nucleotides, the CDR3 is TGTGCCAGCAGTTACCCCCGGGTCCCTGATGAGCAGTTCTTC. Translating gives CASSYPRVPDEQFF.

This clonotype has a handful of counts. This chain connects TRBV18 to TRBJ1-2, with 8 bases identical to TRBD1. Unmatched junction bases numbered 10, after V lost 3 bases and J lost 7 bases. Germline lookup yields CDR1 KGHSH and CDR2 LQKENI. The CDR3 is 15 residues long. The CDR3 DNA is TGTGCCAGCTCACCCCGGACAGGGTTGAATCTTGGCTACACCTTC. It codes for CASSPRTGLNLGYTF.

The chain couples TRBV25-1 to TRBJ1-5, with TRBD1 identical over 9 bases. Germline V gene sequence: CDR1 MGHDK, CDR2 SYGVNS. The CDR3 covers 15 residues. The junction had 5 bases not matched to a gene; V was cut back by 4 bases and J by 4 bases. CDR3 nucleotide sequence: TGTGCCAGCAGTGGGGGACAGGGTAGTAATCAGCCCCAGCATTTT. This codes for CASSGGQGSNQPQHF.

This chain connects TRBV11-1 to TRBJ2-3, with D possibly being TRBD2 (5 bases). V was pared by 4 bases and J by 2 bases, with 28 bases between. Germline lookup yields CDR1 SGHAT and CDR2 FQDESV (reference sequence). The CDR3 is made up of 20 amino acids. The CDR3 sequence is CASSSDALTLGRRVTDTQYF. The DNA for the CDR3 is TGTGCCAGCAGCTCAGACGCCCTCACCTTGGGGAGAAGGGTCACAGATACGCAGTATTTT.

This clonotype was seen only a few times. The chain links TRBV12-3 or TRBV12-4 to TRBJ2-7; 7 bases are a match to TRBD2. This CDR3 comprises 15 residues. Trimming at V came to 1 base and at J to 8 bases, leaving 11 bases not matched to a gene. The DNA of the CDR3 is TGTGCCAGCAGTTTAGGGGAGGGAAGCATTCCTAAGCAGTACTTC. It specifies CASSLGEGSIPKQYF.

This clonotype turned up a few times. The chain combines TRBV5-1 with TRBJ2-5; the D is unclear. Deletions cut 0 bases from V and 5 bases from J, with 17 bases between. Germline V gene data show CDR1 as SGHRS and CDR2 as YFSETQ. The CDR3 is 16 residues long. CDR3 DNA sequence: TGCGCCAGCAGCTTGGAAGGAGCTCGGGCTGGGGAGACCCAGTACTTC. Translation: CASSLEGARAGETQYF.

This clonotype was seen only a few times. This rearrangement joins TRBV12-3 or TRBV12-4 to TRBJ2-1; D remains ambiguous. V was cut by 0 bases and J by 3 bases, with 15 bases left in between. The CDR3 is 17 residues long. The CDR3 DNA is TGTGCCAGCAGTTTAGCTGGGAAGGACGGTTACTACAATGAGCAGTTCTTC. Residues: CASSLAGKDGYYNEQFF.

This clonotype has a count of ten or more. This chain links TRBV2 with TRBJ1-3; the D is unclear. V lost 4 bases and J lost 0, with 10 bases in between. The CDR3 is 15 amino acids. Germline V gives CDR1 SNHLY, CDR2 FYNNEI. CDR3 bases: TGTGCCAGCAGTGTTTGGGCAGGCTCTGGAAACACCATATATTTT. Amino acid sequence: CASSVWAGSGNTIYF. The complete variable domain, with remaining parts taken from reference TRBV2 and TRBJ1-3, reads EPEVTQTPSHQVTQMGQEVILRCVPISNHLYFYWYRQILGQKVEFLVSFYNNEISEKSEIFDDQFSVERPDGSNFTLKIRSTKLEDSAMYFCASSVWAGSGNTIYFGEGSWLTVV.

This clonotype was counted only a few times. V gene TRBV27 combines with J gene TRBJ1-4, with 7 bases that match TRBD1. Germline V gene sequence: CDR1 MNHEY, CDR2 SMNVEV (reference sequence). The length of the CDR3 is 17 residues. V gave up 5 bases and J gave up 5 bases; unmatched junction bases: 14. CDR3 protein: CASSHTGTAKPNEKLFF. The CDR3 DNA reads as TGTGCCAGCAGTCACACCGGGACAGCAAAACCAAATGAAAAACTGTTTTTT.

This clonotype was counted a few times. The chain couples TRBV7-9 to TRBJ2-7; 9 positions agree with TRBD1. Germline V CDR1 and CDR2: SEHNR, FQNEAQ (reference sequence). This CDR3 is 15 amino acids long. V dropped 5 bases and J dropped 0; count of bases not matched to a gene: 5. The CDR3: CASSTGQGSSYEQYF. For the CDR3, the DNA is TGTGCCAGCAGCACGGGACAGGGAAGCTCCTACGAGCAGTACTTC.

Here the CDR3 reads CASSLKASGRGLYNEQFF. The CDR3, as DNA: TGTGCCAGCAGCTTAAAGGCCAGCGGGCGGGGCTTATACAATGAGCAGTTCTTC. The gene calls are TRBV5-6 and TRBJ2-1; D perhaps matches TRBD2 (6 bases). Germline V gives CDR1 SGHDT, CDR2 YYEEEE. The CDR3 spans 18 residues. V dropped 2 bases and J dropped 4 bases, with 22 bases sitting between them.

Only a few counts were recorded for this clonotype. This chain joins TRBV12-3 or TRBV12-4 and TRBJ2-1; unclear D gene. The CDR3 runs 11 residues. The ends were cut back, 8 bases at V and 2 bases at J, with 4 bases in the middle. For the CDR3, the DNA is TGTGCCAGCGGACCCTACAATGAGCAGTTCTTC. Protein: CASGPYNEQFF.

A few counts support this clonotype. The chain employs TRBV7-6 and TRBJ2-2; 7 bases agree with TRBD1. The ends lost 5 bases at V and 4 bases at J; junction bases unmatched: 13. The CDR3 spans 17 residues. Germline V lookup: CDR1 SGHVS, CDR2 FNYEAQ. CDR3 residues: CASSRLPTGSATGELFF. The CDR3 coding sequence is TGTGCCAGCAGCCGCCTCCCGACAGGGTCTGCCACCGGGGAGCTGTTTTTT.

This clonotype was observed a few times. This rearrangement joins TRBV10-3 to TRBJ2-2, with 10 bases fitting TRBD1. The CDR3 spans 16 residues. CDR1 is ENHRY, CDR2 SYGVKD, per germline. J gave up 3 bases and V 10 bases, and 11 bases lay outside the gene matches. The CDR3 DNA sequence: TGTGCCAGCACATCCACCGGGACAGGGGACACCGGGGAGCTGTTTTTT. Its translation: CASTSTGTGDTGELFF.

This clonotype was picked up a small number of times. This sequence joins TRBV11-2 and TRBJ2-3, with D maybe TRBD1 (6 bases). This CDR3 spans 15 amino acids. From germline, CDR1 is SGHAT and CDR2 FQNNGV. The V and J ends lost 1 base and 7 bases respectively, with 15 bases between them. CDR3 DNA: TGTGCCAGCAGCTTAGTGAGGACAGTACATTATACGCAGTATTTT. This sequence encodes CASSLVRTVHYTQYF.

The CDR3 region has the DNA TGTGCCAGCAGCCCGGGAGGAGGGGAGGGCAATGAGCAGTTCTTC. It codes for CASSPGGGEGNEQFF. The chain combines TRBV5-6 with TRBJ2-1; 7 bases agree with TRBD2. The trim removed 4 bases at V and 6 bases at J, leaving 10 bases unmatched. The CDR3 length is 15 residues. Germline CDR1 SGHDT, CDR2 YYEEEE.

This clonotype was picked up many times. The chain joins TRBV12-3 or TRBV12-4 to TRBJ1-2; weak D call: TRBD1 (5 bases). The ends were cut back, 5 bases at V and 6 bases at J, with 16 bases in the middle. This CDR3 is built from 14 residues. The chain's CDR3 is CASSASGRGDGYTF. The CDR3 bases are TGTGCCAGCAGTGCGTCAGGGAGAGGAGATGGCTACACCTTC.